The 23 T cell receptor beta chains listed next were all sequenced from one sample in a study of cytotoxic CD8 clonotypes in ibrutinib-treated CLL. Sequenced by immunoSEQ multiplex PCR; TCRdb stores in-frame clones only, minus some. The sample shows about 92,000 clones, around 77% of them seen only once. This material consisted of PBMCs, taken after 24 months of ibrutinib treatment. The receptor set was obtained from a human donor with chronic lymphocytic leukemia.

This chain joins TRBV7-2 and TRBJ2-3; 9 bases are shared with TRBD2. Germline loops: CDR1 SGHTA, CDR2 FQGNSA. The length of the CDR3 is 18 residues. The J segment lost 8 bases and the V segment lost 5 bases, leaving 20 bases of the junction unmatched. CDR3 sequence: CASSEYMTGGLAISTQYF. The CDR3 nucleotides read TGTGCCAGCAGCGAATACATGACGGGGGGACTAGCAATTTCTACGCAGTATTTT.

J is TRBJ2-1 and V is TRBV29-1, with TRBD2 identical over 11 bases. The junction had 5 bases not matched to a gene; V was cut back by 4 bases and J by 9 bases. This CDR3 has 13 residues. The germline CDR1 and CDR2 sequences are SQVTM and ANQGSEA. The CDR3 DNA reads TGCAGCGTTGTTGATAGCGGGGGGGGTGAGCAGTTCTTC. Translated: CSVVDSGGGEQFF.

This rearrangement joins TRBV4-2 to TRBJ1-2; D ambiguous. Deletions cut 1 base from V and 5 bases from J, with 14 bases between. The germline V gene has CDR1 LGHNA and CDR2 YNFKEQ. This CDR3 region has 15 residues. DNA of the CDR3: TGTGCCAGCAGCCAAGTAAAGGAGCAGTGGTATGGCTACACCTTC. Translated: CASSQVKEQWYGYTF.

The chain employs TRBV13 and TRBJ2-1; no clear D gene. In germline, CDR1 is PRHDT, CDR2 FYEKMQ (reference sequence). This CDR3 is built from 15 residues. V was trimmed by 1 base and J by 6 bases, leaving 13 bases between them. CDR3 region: CASSLVIGVRNEQFF. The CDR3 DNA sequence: TGTGCCAGCAGCTTAGTAATAGGAGTTCGCAATGAGCAGTTCTTC.

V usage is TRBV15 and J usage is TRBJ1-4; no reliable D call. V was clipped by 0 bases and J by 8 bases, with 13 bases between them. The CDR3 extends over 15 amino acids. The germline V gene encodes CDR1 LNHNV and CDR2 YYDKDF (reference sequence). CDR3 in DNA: TGTGCCACCAGCAGAGATTCGCTCCGGAGGGAAAAACTGTTTTTT. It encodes CATSRDSLRREKLFF. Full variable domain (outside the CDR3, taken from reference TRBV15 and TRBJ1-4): DAMVIQNPRYQVTQFGKPVTLSCSQTLNHNVMYWYQQKSSQAPKLLFHYYDKDFNNEADTPDNFQSRRPNTSFCFLDIRSPGLGDTAMYLCATSRDSLRREKLFFGSGTQLSVL.

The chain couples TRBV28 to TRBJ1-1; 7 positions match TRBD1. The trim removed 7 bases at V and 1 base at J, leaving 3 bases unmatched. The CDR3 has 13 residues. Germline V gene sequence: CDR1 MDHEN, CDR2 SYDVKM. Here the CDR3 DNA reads TGTGCCAGCACTGGGACAGCGAACACTGAAGCTTTCTTT. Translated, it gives CASTGTANTEAFF.

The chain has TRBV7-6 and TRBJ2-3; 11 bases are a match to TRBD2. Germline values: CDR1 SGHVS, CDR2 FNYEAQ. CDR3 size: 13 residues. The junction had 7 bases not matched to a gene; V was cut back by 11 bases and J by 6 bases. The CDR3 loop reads CAGSGGAGDTQYF. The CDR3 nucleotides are TGTGCCGGTAGCGGGGGGGCCGGGGATACGCAGTATTTT.

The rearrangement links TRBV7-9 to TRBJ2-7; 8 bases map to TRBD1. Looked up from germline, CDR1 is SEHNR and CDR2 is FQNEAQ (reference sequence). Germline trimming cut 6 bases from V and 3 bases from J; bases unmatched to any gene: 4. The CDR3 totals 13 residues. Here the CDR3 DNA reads TGTGCCAGCAGTTATGACAGGGGCTACGAGCAGTACTTC. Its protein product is CASSYDRGYEQYF.

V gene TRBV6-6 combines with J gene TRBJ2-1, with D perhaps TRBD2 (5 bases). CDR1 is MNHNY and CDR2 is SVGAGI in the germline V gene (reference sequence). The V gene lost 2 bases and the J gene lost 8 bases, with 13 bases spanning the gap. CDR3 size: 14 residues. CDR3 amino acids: CASSYDYVVYEQFF. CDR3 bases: TGTGCCAGCAGTTACGACTACGTAGTCTATGAGCAGTTCTTC.

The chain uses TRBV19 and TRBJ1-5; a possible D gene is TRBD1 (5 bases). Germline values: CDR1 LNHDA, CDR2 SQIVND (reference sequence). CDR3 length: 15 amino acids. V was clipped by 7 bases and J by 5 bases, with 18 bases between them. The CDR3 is CASMVGARRDQPQHF. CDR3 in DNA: TGTGCCAGTATGGTTGGGGCAAGAAGAGATCAGCCCCAGCATTTT.

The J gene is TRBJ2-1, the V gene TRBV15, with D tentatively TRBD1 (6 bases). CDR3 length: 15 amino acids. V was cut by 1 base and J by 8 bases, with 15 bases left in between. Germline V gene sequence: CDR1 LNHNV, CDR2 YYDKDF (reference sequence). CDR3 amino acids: CATSRGQGNGDEQFF. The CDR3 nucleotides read TGTGCCACCAGCAGAGGCCAGGGGAATGGTGATGAGCAGTTCTTC. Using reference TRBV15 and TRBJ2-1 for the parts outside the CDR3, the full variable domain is DAMVIQNPRYQVTQFGKPVTLSCSQTLNHNVMYWYQQKSSQAPKLLFHYYDKDFNNEADTPDNFQSRRPNTSFCFLDIRSPGLGDTAMYLCATSRGQGNGDEQFFGPGTRLTVL.

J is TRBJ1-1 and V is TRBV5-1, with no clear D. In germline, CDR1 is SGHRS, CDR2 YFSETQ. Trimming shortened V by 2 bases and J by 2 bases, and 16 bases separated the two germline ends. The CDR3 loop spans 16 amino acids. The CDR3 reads CASSFIKGRTNTEAFF. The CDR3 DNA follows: TGCGCCAGCAGCTTTATCAAGGGCAGAACAAACACTGAAGCTTTCTTT.

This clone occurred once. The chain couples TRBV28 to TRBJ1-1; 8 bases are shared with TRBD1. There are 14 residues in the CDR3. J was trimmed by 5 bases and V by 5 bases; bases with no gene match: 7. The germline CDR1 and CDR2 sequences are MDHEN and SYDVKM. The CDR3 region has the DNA TGTGCCAGCAGTACTAATACAGGGGGGACTGAAGCTTTCTTT. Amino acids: CASSTNTGGTEAFF.

The CDR3 is CASSEAWTGQASGNTIYF. The CDR3 nucleotides read TGTGCCAGCAGTGAAGCATGGACAGGTCAAGCCTCTGGAAACACCATATATTTT. V and J are TRBV6-1 and TRBJ1-3; TRBD1 matches 7 bases. V was clipped by 0 bases and J by 0 bases; unmatched bases: 8. The CDR3 contains 18 residues. Germline V CDR1 and CDR2: MNHNS, SASEGT.

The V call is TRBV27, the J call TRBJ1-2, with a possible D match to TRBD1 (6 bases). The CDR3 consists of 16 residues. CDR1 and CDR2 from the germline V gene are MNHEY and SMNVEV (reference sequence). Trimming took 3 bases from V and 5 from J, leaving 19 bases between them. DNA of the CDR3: TGTGCCAGCAGTTTCGGGGGCGGGGGGGGCTGGTATGGCTACACCTTC. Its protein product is CASSFGGGGGWYGYTF.

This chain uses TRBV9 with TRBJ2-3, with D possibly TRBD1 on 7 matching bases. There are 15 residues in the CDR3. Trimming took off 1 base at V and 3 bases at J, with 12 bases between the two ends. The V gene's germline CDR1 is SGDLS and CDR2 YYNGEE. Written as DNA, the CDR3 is TGTGCCAGCAGCGTACAGGGGGGCGGAACAGATACGCAGTATTTT. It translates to CASSVQGGGTDTQYF.

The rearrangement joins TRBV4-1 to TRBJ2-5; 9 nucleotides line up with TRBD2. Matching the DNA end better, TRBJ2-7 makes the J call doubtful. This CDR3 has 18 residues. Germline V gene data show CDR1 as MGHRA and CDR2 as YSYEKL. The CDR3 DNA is TGCGCCAGCAGCCAAGAAAGGGCTAGCGGGAAACAAAACTACGAGCAGTACTTC. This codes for CASSQERASGKQNYEQYF.

The CDR3 DNA reads as TGTGCCAGCAGTTGGGGTGGGCGGCTGAACACCGGGGAGCTGTTTTTT. Its protein is CASSWGGRLNTGELFF. The chain recombines TRBV27 with TRBJ2-2, with no clear D. The CDR3 extends over 16 amino acids. Germline CDR1 reads MNHEY; CDR2 reads SMNVEV (reference sequence). The V end lost 4 bases, the J end lost 1 base, and 13 bases lay between the germline ends.

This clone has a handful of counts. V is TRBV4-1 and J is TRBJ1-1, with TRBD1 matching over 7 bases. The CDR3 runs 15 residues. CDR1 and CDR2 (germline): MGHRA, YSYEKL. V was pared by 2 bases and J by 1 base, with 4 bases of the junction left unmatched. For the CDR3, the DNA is TGCGCCAGCAGCCAACTTGGACAGGCGAACACTGAAGCTTTCTTT. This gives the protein CASSQLGQANTEAFF.

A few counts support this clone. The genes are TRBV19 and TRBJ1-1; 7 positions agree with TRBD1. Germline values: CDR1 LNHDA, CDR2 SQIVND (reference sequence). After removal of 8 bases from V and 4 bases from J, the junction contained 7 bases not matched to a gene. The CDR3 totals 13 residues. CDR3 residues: CASSQDRSTEAFF. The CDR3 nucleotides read TGTGCCAGTTCCCAGGACAGGTCCACTGAAGCTTTCTTT.

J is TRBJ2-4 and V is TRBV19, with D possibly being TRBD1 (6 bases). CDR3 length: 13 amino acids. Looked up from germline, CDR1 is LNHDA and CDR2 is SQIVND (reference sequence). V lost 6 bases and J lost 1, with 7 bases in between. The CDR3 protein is CASSGQAKNIQYF. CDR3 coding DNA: TGTGCCAGTAGCGGACAGGCCAAAAACATTCAGTACTTC. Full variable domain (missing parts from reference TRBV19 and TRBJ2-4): DGGITQSPKYLFRKEGQNVTLSCEQNLNHDAMYWYRQDPGQGLRLIYYSQIVNDFQKGDIAEGYSVSREKKESFPLTVTSAQKNPTAFYLCASSGQAKNIQYFGAGTRLSVL.

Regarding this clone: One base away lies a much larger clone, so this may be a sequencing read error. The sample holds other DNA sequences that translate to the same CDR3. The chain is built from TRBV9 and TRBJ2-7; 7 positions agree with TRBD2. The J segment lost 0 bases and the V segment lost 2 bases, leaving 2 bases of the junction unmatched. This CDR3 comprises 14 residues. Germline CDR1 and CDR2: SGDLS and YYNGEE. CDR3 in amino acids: CASSVGGSSYEQYF. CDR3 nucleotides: TGTGCCAGCAGCGTTGGCGGGAGCTCCTACGAGCAGTACTTC.

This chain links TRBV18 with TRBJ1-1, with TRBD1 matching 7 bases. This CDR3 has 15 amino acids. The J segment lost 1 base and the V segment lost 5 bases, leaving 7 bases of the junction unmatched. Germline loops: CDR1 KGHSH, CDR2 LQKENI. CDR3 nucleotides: TGTGCCAGCTCAATGTCGGGACAGCAGAACACTGAAGCTTTCTTT. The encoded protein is CASSMSGQQNTEAFF.